This T cell receptor beta chain comes out of a study of early T cells in non-severe SARS-CoV-2 infection. About the research overall: Alpha and beta chains were unpaired, from unsorted whole-blood bulk RNA. Study-level findings and limits: Matching results from VDJdb favored anti-spike CD8 responses, leaving private and CD4 specificities undetected.

This CDR3 has 15 amino acids. CDR1 and CDR2 (germline): MDHEN, SYDVKM. The V gene lost 6 bases and the J gene lost 1 base, with 13 bases spanning the gap. The sample holds many counts of this clonotype. The antigen remains undetermined. Unique molecular identifiers were attached to individual cDNA molecules. In TCRdb, the 5' RACE reads were re-called with MiXCR into one record per CDR3 protein. The sample lists under 85,000 distinct CDR3 sequences, 5% occurring once. J is TRBJ2-1 and V is TRBV28; the D is unclear. The clonotype comes from an adult who was a healthcare worker with PCR-confirmed SARS-CoV-2 infection or an uninfected control (not recorded which). This sample comprised whole blood, obtained at baseline. The CDR3 DNA sequence: TGTGCCAGCAGCCCGGACGGTTTGTCCTACAATGAGCAGTTCTTC. Amino acid sequence: CASSPDGLSYNEQFF.